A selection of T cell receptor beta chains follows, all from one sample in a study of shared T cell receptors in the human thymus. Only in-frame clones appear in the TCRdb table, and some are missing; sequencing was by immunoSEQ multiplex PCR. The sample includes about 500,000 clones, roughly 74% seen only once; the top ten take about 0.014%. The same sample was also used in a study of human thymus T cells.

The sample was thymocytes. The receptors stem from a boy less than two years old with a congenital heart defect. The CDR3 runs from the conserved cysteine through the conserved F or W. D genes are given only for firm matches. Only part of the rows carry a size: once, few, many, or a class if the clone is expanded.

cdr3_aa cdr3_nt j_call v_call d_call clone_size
CASSPGHSTDTQYF TGTGCCAGCAGCCCTGGACACAGCACAGATACGCAGTATTTT TRBJ2-3 TRBV11-3 - -
CASSDFSHEQFF TGTGCCAGCAGTGATTTTAGCCATGAGCAGTTCTTC TRBJ2-1 TRBV2 - -
CASSPSTGLANNEQFF TGTGCCAGCAGCCCTTCCACGGGACTAGCCAACAATGAGCAGTTCTTC TRBJ2-1 TRBV5-4 TRBD2 -
CSASDRVVAFF TGCAGTGCTAGCGACAGGGTAGTGGCTTTCTTT TRBJ1-1 TRBV20-1 TRBD1 -
CASSLKAGGPSGELFF TGTGCCAGCAGCTTAAAAGCGGGAGGGCCGAGCGGGGAGCTGTTTTTT TRBJ2-2 TRBV13 TRBD2 -
CASSGNRGRYEQYF TGTGCCAGCAGTGGCAACAGGGGGCGCTACGAGCAGTACTTC TRBJ2-7 TRBV6-1 TRBD1 -
CASSDRVRDNYGYTF TGCGCCAGCAGTGACCGGGTCAGAGATAACTATGGCTACACCTTC TRBJ1-2 TRBV10-1 - once
CACRTDSELAKNIQYF TGTGCCTGCAGGACGGACAGTGAATTAGCCAAAAACATTCAGTACTTC TRBJ2-4 TRBV30 - -
CASSLDFAGGPYEQYF TGTGCCAGCAGCTTAGATTTTGCGGGAGGGCCCTACGAGCAGTACTTC TRBJ2-7 TRBV11-2 TRBD2 -
CASSERGAEAFF TGTGCCAGCAGTGAACGCGGGGCGGAAGCTTTCTTT TRBJ1-1 TRBV2 - -
CASSLWLVTSYEQYF TGTGCCAGCAGCTTATGGCTAGTGACGAGCTACGAGCAGTACTTC TRBJ2-7 TRBV7-2 - -